The 6 T cell receptor beta chains listed next were all sequenced from one sample in a study of blood T cell repertoires in COVID-19. The method was immunoSEQ multiplex PCR; TCRdb's version includes in-frame clones alone and lacks a portion of them. The sample comprises about 43,000 clones, approximately 88% of which are singletons, and less than 20% rests with the top ten. The sequencing input was peripheral blood. These receptors originate from a man in his 60s with active COVID-19.

The gene calls are TRBV28 and TRBJ1-5; TRBD1 matches 8 bases. The CDR3 runs 15 residues. V lost 4 bases to trimming and J lost 1 base; unmatched junction nucleotides: 3. Germline-derived CDR1 and CDR2 are MDHEN and SYDVKM. This CDR3 is CASSSGGASNQPQHF. As DNA, the CDR3 is TGTGCCAGCAGTTCAGGGGGCGCGAGCAATCAGCCCCAGCATTTT.

This rearrangement joins TRBV19 to TRBJ1-1, with D unresolved. With 6 bases removed from V and 4 bases from J, the gap between germline ends came to 15 bases. The germline V gene encodes CDR1 LNHDA and CDR2 SQIVND (reference sequence). This CDR3 comprises 14 residues. CDR3 sequence: CASRSPEGVTEAFF. The CDR3, as DNA: TGTGCCAGTAGATCACCCGAGGGAGTCACTGAAGCTTTCTTT.

This chain uses TRBV19 with TRBJ1-1, with a possible D match to TRBD1 (5 bases). Germline CDR1 reads LNHDA; CDR2 reads SQIVND (reference sequence). This CDR3 has 17 residues. The germline V and J ends were trimmed by 5 bases and 0 bases, with 19 bases remaining between them. The DNA of the CDR3 is TGTGCCAGTAGTGTCCCTCGGGGGGGTAACATGAACACTGAAGCTTTCTTT. Amino acid sequence: CASSVPRGGNMNTEAFF.

This chain joins TRBV28 and TRBJ2-5; 9 bases line up with TRBD1. Germline V gives CDR1 MDHEN, CDR2 SYDVKM. The CDR3 runs to 15 residues. Trimming took 6 bases from V and 4 from J; bases not matched to a gene: 9. The CDR3 protein is CASRPDRGGVETQYF. DNA of the CDR3: TGTGCCAGCAGACCCGACAGGGGGGGCGTAGAGACCCAGTACTTC. The entire variable domain, with the rest obtained from reference TRBV28 and TRBJ2-5, is as follows: DVKVTQSSRYLVKRTGEKVFLECVQDMDHENMFWYRQDPGLGLRLIYFSYDVKMKEKGDIPEGYSVSREKKERFSLILESASTNQTSMYLCASRPDRGGVETQYFGPGTRLLVL.

V and J are TRBV5-1 and TRBJ2-7; 10 positions agree with TRBD2. The CDR3 sequence is 13 residues long. The V segment lost 5 bases and the J segment 5 bases; nucleotides outside the gene matches: 4. Germline V gene data show CDR1 as SGHRS and CDR2 as YFSETQ. CDR3: CASRTSGWDEQYF. CDR3 DNA sequence: TGCGCCAGCAGGACTAGCGGGTGGGACGAGCAGTACTTC.

This chain joins TRBV19 and TRBJ2-7; 9 bases align to TRBD2. In germline, CDR1 is LNHDA, CDR2 SQIVND (reference sequence). V shed 4 bases and J 4 bases; nucleotides not matched to a gene: 8. The CDR3 totals 15 residues. CDR3 protein: CASSTIAGARYEQYF. CDR3 bases: TGTGCCAGTAGTACCATAGCGGGAGCCCGTTACGAGCAGTACTTC.